Listed below are T cell receptor beta chains from one sample, sequenced in a study of early T cells in non-severe SARS-CoV-2 infection. One entry per CDR3 protein, called by TCRdb with MiXCR from the 5' RACE reads. The table lists about 36,000 distinct CDR3 sequences, around 6.5% of them singletons. Sequenced here: whole blood, sampled at baseline. The receptors were sampled from an adult who was a healthcare worker with PCR-confirmed SARS-CoV-2 infection or an uninfected control (not recorded which). CDR3s include the opening cysteine and the closing phenylalanine or tryptophan. D genes are given only for firm matches. Expanded clones get a size class; other rows say once, few or many, or leave the size out.

TRBV28	TRBJ2-3	NA	NA	TGTGCCAGCAGTTTTATGAGGGGACGGCGTGGCACAGATACGCAGTATTTT	CASSFMRGRRGTDTQYF
TRBV10-1	TRBJ2-5	many	NA	TGCGCCAGCAGTGGATGGAGAAGTCGAGAGACCCAGTACTTC	CASSGWRSRETQYF
TRBV3-1	TRBJ2-3	medium-sized	NA	TGTGCCAGCACGGAGTGGAGCACAGATACGCAGTATTTT	CASTEWSTDTQYF
TRBV7-9	TRBJ2-2	many	TRBD1	TGTGCCAGCAGTGGTCAGGGGGACGTCGGGGAGCTGTTTTTT	CASSGQGDVGELFF
TRBV5-1	TRBJ2-6	few	NA	TGCGCCAGCAGCTCCCGGGACTCTCCCGGCTCTGGGGCCAACGTCCTGACTTTC	CASSSRDSPGSGANVLTF
TRBV7-6	TRBJ2-4	NA	TRBD2	TGTGCCAGCAGCTTAGCCCAGACAGGGCAGCGGGAGGGCCTGGGTGGCATTCAGTACTTC	CASSLAQTGQREGLGGIQYF
TRBV29-1	TRBJ2-5	NA	TRBD2	TGCAGCGTTGAGAAGACTAGCGCGGAGACCCAGTACTTC	CSVEKTSAETQYF
TRBV6-1	TRBJ1-2	NA	NA	TGTGCCAGCAGTGAAGCCTCCTCCGGGACACCGAACTATGGCTACACCTTC	CASSEASSGTPNYGYTF
TRBV19	TRBJ1-1	many	TRBD1	TGTGCCAGTAGTACCCAAGTCCCGGGACAGGGGGCGAAAAGTGAAGCTTTCTTT	CASSTQVPGQGAKSEAFF
TRBV5-6	TRBJ1-3	few	NA	TGTGCCAGCAGCGGATTCGTCGGAAACACCATATATTTT	CASSGFVGNTIYF
TRBV4-1	TRBJ2-1	few	TRBD1	TGCGCCAGCAGAACGGACAGGGTCCAGAGCAATGAGCAGTTCTTC	CASRTDRVQSNEQFF
TRBV19	TRBJ2-5	many	TRBD2	TGTGCCAGTAGTATTTTCCCCGGGACTAGGGAAGAGACCCAGTACTTC	CASSIFPGTREETQYF
TRBV5-5	TRBJ1-2	once	TRBD1	TGTGCCAGCATCCTATTGAATCGACAGGGATCTTATGGCTACACCTTC	CASILLNRQGSYGYTF
TRBV2	TRBJ2-1	many	NA	TGTGCCAGCAGTTTGTACCAGGGAGTCCTAAGTGTCTACAATGAGCAGTTCTTC	CASSLYQGVLSVYNEQFF
TRBV20-1	TRBJ2-3	few	TRBD2	TGCAGTCCCAGTCCTAGCGGGAGTAGGGGTACGCAGTATTTT	CSPSPSGSRGTQYF
TRBV6-1	TRBJ1-5	many	TRBD1	TGTGCCAGCAGCGGGTTTAGAGGGGGCGTGCAGCCCCAGCATTTT	CASSGFRGGVQPQHF
TRBV5-1	TRBJ2-2	many	NA	TGCGCCAGCAGCTTGGACCCCTACGGCGGGGAGCTGTTTTTT	CASSLDPYGGELFF
TRBV28	TRBJ2-1	few	TRBD2	TGTGCCAGCATTCAGGCGGGAGATAGCTCCTACAATGAGCAGTTCTTC	CASIQAGDSSYNEQFF
TRBV7-9	TRBJ2-7	NA	NA	TGTGCCAGCAGCTTACTCCACGAGCAGTACTTC	CASSLLHEQYF
TRBV27	TRBJ2-1	many	TRBD2	TGTGCCAGCAGCTACACTATCGGACTAGCCGACAATGAGCAGTTCTTC	CASSYTIGLADNEQFF
TRBV12-3/TRBV12-4	TRBJ2-5	many	TRBD2	TGTGCCAGCAGTTTGAAGACTAGCTTTAAACAAGAGACCCAGTACTTC	CASSLKTSFKQETQYF
TRBV7-3	TRBJ2-2	many	TRBD2	TGTGCCAGCAGCAGAGGACTAGCGGGAGGTGGCGGGGAGCTGTTTTTT	CASSRGLAGGGGELFF
TRBV12-3/TRBV12-4	TRBJ2-3	few	NA	TGTGCCAGCAGACCGAAGGTGGATACGCAGTATTTT	CASRPKVDTQYF
TRBV28	TRBJ2-3	NA	TRBD2	TGTGCCAGCAGTTTTGGGACTAGCGGGCACACAGATACGCAGTATTTT	CASSFGTSGHTDTQYF
TRBV12-3/TRBV12-4	TRBJ1-1	few	NA	TGTGCCAGCAGTTTTTGGTCCCAGAACACTGAAGCTTTCTTT	CASSFWSQNTEAFF
TRBV7-2	TRBJ2-3	NA	TRBD2	TGTGCCAGCAGCTCGGGACTAGCGGGAGTAGGAGATACGCAGTATTTT	CASSSGLAGVGDTQYF
TRBV18	TRBJ2-7	NA	NA	TGTGCCAGCTCACCCCCGGGACGGTCCTACGAGCAGTACTTC	CASSPPGRSYEQYF
TRBV18	TRBJ1-1	many	NA	TGTGCCAGCTCACCCCCACGGTCCCTGAAGTGGGAAGCTTTCTTT	CASSPPRSLKWEAFF
TRBV19	TRBJ1-2	many	NA	TGTGCCAGTAGTATCGGCAGGACTCTTAACTATGGCTACACCTTC	CASSIGRTLNYGYTF
TRBV19	TRBJ2-7	NA	NA	TGTGCCAGTAGTATTGGGCGACTGGACGAGCAGTACTTC	CASSIGRLDEQYF
TRBV5-1	TRBJ1-6	NA	TRBD1	TGCGCCAGCAGCCCTGGAGTTGGACAGGGAGGTTCACCCCTCCACTTT	CASSPGVGQGGSPLHF
TRBV5-1	TRBJ2-5	few	NA	TGCGCCAGCAGCCCCAATCTCCGAGAGACCCAGTACTTC	CASSPNLRETQYF
TRBV3-1	TRBJ2-2	few	NA	TGTGCCAGCAGTTACAAGAACACCGGGGAGCTGTTTTTT	CASSYKNTGELFF